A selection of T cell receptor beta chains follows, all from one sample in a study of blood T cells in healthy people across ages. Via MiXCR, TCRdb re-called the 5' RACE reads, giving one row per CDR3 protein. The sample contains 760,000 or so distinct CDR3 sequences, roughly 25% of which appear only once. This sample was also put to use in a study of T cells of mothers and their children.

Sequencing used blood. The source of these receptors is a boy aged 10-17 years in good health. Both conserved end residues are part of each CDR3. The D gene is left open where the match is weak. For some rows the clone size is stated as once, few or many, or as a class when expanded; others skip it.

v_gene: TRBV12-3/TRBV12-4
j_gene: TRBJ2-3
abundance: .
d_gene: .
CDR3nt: TGTGCCAGCAGGCGACTAGAAGGGCGCGCAGATACGCAGTATTTT
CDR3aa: CASRRLEGRADTQYF

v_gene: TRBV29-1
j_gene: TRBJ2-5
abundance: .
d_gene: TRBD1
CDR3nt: TGCAGCGTTCTAGGACAGGGCTTGGAGACCCAGTACTTC
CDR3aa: CSVLGQGLETQYF

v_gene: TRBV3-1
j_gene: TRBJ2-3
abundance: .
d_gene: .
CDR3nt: TGTGCCAGCAGCCATGGAACTAGCACGGATACGCAGTATTTT
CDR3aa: CASSHGTSTDTQYF

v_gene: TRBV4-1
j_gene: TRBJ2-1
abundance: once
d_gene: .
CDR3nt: TGCGCCAGCAGCCAACCGGGACTGAGCTCCTACAATGAGCAGTTCTTC
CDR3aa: CASSQPGLSSYNEQFF

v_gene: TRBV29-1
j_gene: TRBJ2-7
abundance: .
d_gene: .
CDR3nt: TGCAGCGTTGGTGGGTCCTACGGGCAGTACTTC
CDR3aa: CSVGGSYGQYF

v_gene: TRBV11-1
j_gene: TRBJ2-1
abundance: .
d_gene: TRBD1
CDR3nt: TGTGCCAGCAGCTTAGATTACTCTGACAGGACAGGGATTTTCCCCGGCTCCTACAATGAGCAGTTCTTC
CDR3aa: CASSLDYSDRTGIFPGSYNEQFF

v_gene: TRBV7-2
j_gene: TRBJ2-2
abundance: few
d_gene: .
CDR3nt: TGTGCCAGCAGCCCCCACCCCACCGGGGAGCTGTTTTTT
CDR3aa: CASSPHPTGELFF

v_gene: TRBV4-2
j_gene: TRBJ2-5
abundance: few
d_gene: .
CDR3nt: TGTGCCAGCAGCCACGGGGAACCCGGGGAGACCCAGTACTTC
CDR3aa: CASSHGEPGETQYF

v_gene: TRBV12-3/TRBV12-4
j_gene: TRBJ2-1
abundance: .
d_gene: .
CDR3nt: TGTGCCAGCAGCTCACTAGCCAACAATGAGCAGTTCTTC
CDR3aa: CASSSLANNEQFF

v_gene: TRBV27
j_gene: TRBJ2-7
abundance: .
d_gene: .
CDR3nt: TGTGCCAGCAGTCCCTTTGGCAGGGGCTACGAGCAGTACTTC
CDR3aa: CASSPFGRGYEQYF

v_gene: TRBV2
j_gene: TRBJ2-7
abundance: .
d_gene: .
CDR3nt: TGTGCCAGCAGTGAATTAGGGAACAGGGTAATCGACGAGCAGTACTTC
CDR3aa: CASSELGNRVIDEQYF

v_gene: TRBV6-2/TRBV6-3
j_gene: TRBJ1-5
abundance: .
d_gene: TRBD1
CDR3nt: TGTGCCAGCACTGGGACAGACTATAGCAATCAGCCCCAGCATTTT
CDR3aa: CASTGTDYSNQPQHF

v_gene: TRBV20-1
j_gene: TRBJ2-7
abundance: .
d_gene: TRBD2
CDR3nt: TGCAGTGCTGTACTAGCGCGACCCTCCTACGAGCAGTACTTC
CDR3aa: CSAVLARPSYEQYF

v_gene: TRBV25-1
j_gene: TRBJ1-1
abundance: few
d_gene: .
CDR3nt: TGTGCCAGCAGTGAATATAACAGAGCCGGGAGCACTGAAGCTTTCTTT
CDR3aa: CASSEYNRAGSTEAFF

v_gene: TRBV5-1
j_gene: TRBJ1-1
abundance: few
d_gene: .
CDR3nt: TGCGCCAGCAGCTTAGCCGACGGGGTTACCACTGAAGCTTTCTTT
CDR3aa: CASSLADGVTTEAFF

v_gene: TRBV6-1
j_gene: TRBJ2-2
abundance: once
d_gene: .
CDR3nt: TGTGCCAGCAGCTTGATGCCTAGAGAGGGTACCACCGGGGAGCTGTTTTTT
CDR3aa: CASSLMPREGTTGELFF

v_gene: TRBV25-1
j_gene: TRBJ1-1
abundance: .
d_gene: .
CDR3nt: TGTGCCAGCAGTGAATATATTCCGCGCCAGGGTAGCACTGAAGCTTTCTTT
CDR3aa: CASSEYIPRQGSTEAFF

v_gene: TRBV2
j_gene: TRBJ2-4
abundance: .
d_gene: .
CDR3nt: TGTGCCAGCAGTGAATTGGGAAACATTCAGTACTTC
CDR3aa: CASSELGNIQYF

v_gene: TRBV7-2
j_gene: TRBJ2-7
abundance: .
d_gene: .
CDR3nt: TGTGCCAGCAGCTTAGACAGCAACTACGAGCAGTACTTC
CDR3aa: CASSLDSNYEQYF

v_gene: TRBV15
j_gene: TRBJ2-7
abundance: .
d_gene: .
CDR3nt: TGTGCCACCAGCAGAGGGGCCTACGAGCAGTACTTC
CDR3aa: CATSRGAYEQYF

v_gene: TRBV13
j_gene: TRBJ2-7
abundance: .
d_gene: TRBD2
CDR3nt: TGTGCCAGCAGCTTAGGGGCCCTAGCGGGGGCCGCCAGCAGGCAGTACTTC
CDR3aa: CASSLGALAGAASRQYF

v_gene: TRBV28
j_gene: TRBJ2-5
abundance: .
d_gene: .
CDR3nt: TGTGCCAGCAGTTTGATGGGATACGAACGTGGGACCCAGTACTTC
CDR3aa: CASSLMGYERGTQYF

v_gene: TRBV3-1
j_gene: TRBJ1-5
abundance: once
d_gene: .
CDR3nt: TGTGCCAGCAGCCAAGATCCAGGGTTCGATCAGCCCCAGCATTTT
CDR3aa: CASSQDPGFDQPQHF

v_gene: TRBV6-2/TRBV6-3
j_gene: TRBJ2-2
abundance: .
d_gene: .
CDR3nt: TGTGCCAGCAGTACAACAGGGCCCGGGGAGCTGTTTTTT
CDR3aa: CASSTTGPGELFF

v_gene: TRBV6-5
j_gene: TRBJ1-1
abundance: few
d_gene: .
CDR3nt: TGTGCCAGCAGTTATGGGGTGGACACTGAAGCTTTCTTT
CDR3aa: CASSYGVDTEAFF

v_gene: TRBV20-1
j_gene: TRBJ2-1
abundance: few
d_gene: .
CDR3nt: TGCAGTGCTAGGGATCCGGTGAACTCCTACAATGAGCAGTTCTTC
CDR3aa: CSARDPVNSYNEQFF

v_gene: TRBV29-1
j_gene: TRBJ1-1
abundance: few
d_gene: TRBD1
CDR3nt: TGCAGCGTTCAATCCCCGGACAGGGTCGATATAGCTTTCTTT
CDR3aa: CSVQSPDRVDIAFF

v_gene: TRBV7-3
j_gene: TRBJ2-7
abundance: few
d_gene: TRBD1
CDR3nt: TGTGCCAGCAGCCTGCTGGCCGGGACAGGGGTTTCCTACGAGCAGTACTTC
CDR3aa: CASSLLAGTGVSYEQYF

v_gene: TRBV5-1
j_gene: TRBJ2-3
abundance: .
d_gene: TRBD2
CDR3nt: TGCGCCAGCGATATGGAGCGGGAGCCAGATACGCAGTATTTT
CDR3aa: CASDMEREPDTQYF

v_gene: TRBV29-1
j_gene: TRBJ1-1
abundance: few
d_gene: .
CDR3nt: TGCAGCGTTGACTCGGGACACTTGAACACTGAAGCTTTCTTT
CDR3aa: CSVDSGHLNTEAFF

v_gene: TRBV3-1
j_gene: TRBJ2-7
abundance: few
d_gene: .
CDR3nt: TGTGCCAGCAGCCAAGGACAGATCTACGAGCAGTACTTC
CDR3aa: CASSQGQIYEQYF

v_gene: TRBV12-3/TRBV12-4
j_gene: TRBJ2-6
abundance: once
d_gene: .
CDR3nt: TGTGCCAGCAGTTGGCAGGGTGCTGGGGCCAACGTCCTGACTTTC
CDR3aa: CASSWQGAGANVLTF

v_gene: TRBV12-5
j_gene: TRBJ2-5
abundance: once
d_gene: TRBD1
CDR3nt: TGTGCTAGTGGTTTGCGTCTAATCGGAGCGAGGGGGCAGGAGACCCAGTACTTC
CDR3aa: CASGLRLIGARGQETQYF

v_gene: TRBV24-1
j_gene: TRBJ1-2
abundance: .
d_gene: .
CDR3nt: TGTGCCACCAGTGATTTGTGGACAAACTATGGCTACACCTTC
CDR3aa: CATSDLWTNYGYTF

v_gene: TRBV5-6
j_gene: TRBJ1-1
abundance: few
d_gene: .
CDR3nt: TGTGCCAGCAGCTTGGTGGGGGAGAGCACTGAAGCTTTCTTT
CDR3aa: CASSLVGESTEAFF

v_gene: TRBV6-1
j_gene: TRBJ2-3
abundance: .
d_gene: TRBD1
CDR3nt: TGTGCCAGCAGTCAACAGGGGCGAGGATCAGATACGCAGTATTTT
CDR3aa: CASSQQGRGSDTQYF